These 21 T cell receptor beta chains were sequenced from one sample in a study of CD8 T cells in ankylosing spondylitis. Study-level results: Ankylosing spondylitis blood appeared to be characterized by a TCR beta motif of eight or nine highly homologous variants.

TCRdb independently ran MiXCR on the 5' RACE reads; one entry per CDR3 protein. The sample lists around 770,000 distinct CDR3 sequences; 15% to 20% were seen once. Their antigens are not known. Sequencing input: blood, either unsorted or a sorted T cell fraction (not recorded which). The receptors derive from a male donor with ankylosing spondylitis.

In its sample, this clonotype was seen many times. The genes are TRBV20-1 and TRBJ2-1; D not certain. The ends were cut back, 6 bases at V and 0 bases at J, with 3 bases in the middle. The germline V gene encodes CDR1 DFQATT and CDR2 SNEGSKA (reference sequence). This CDR3 has 11 amino acids. The CDR3 sequence: CSASSYNEQFF. In DNA, the CDR3 is TGCAGTGCGAGCTCCTACAATGAGCAGTTCTTC.

This clonotype was counted ten times or more. This rearrangement joins TRBV7-2 to TRBJ1-6; D is unclear. Deletions cut 6 bases from V and 4 bases from J, with 4 bases between. Germline CDR1 SGHTA, CDR2 FQGNSA. CDR3 length: 12 residues. The CDR3: CASSLYNSPLHF. In DNA form, the CDR3 reads TGTGCCAGCAGTCTATATAATTCACCCCTCCACTTT.

In this sample, this clonotype turned up a few times. The rearrangement uses TRBV27 and TRBJ2-3; 8 bases fit TRBD2. CDR3 length: 17 amino acids. V shed 2 bases, J shed 4 bases, and the junction held 11 bases outside the gene matches. CDR1 and CDR2 from the germline V gene are MNHEY and SMNVEV (reference sequence). CDR3 in amino acids: CASSLRVGRVWSDTQYF. The CDR3 nucleotides are TGTGCCAGCAGTTTACGGGTCGGGAGGGTCTGGTCAGATACGCAGTATTTT.

This clonotype was counted between two and nine times. V gene TRBV9 combines with J gene TRBJ2-5; tentatively, D is TRBD1 or TRBD2 (6 bases each). Germline V gene sequence: CDR1 SGDLS, CDR2 YYNGEE. Trimming shortened V by 3 bases and J by 4 bases, and 16 bases separated the two germline ends. This CDR3 has 15 residues. CDR3 in amino acids: CASSGDGGPGETQYF. The CDR3 region has the DNA TGTGCCAGCAGCGGGGATGGGGGGCCTGGAGAGACCCAGTACTTC.

This clonotype was seen more than once but under ten times. V and J are TRBV6-1 and TRBJ2-5, with 7 bases lining up with TRBD1. There are 14 residues in the CDR3. Per germline, CDR1 MNHNS and CDR2 SASEGT. Trimming at V came to 5 bases and at J to 7 bases, leaving 10 bases not matched to a gene. In DNA, the CDR3 is TGTGCCAGCAGTCCATCGGTCCCAGGGGGGACCCAGTACTTC. Its protein is CASSPSVPGGTQYF.

This clonotype has more than one count but fewer than ten. V gene TRBV29-1 combines with J gene TRBJ1-2; tentative D call: TRBD1 (5 bases). V gave up 6 bases and J gave up 8 bases, with 16 bases separating them. There are 12 residues in the CDR3. CDR1 and CDR2 (germline): SQVTM, ANQGSEA. In DNA, the CDR3 is TGCAGCGTCGCAAGCCTCAGGGACGGCTACACCTTC. Translated: CSVASLRDGYTF.

The sample holds a few counts of this clonotype. The V call is TRBV27, the J call TRBJ1-2; no definite D call. CDR1 and CDR2 from the germline V gene are MNHEY and SMNVEV (reference sequence). With 8 bases removed from V and 4 bases from J, the gap between germline ends came to 11 bases. The CDR3 sequence is 12 residues long. The CDR3 is CASARAPYGYTF. The CDR3 DNA is TGTGCCAGCGCCAGAGCGCCCTATGGCTACACCTTC.

This clonotype was picked up many times. CDR3 in DNA: TGTGCCAGCAGTCCAAAGAACAGGGGGCAAGGGGGTCGGCCTGAAGCTTTCTTT. Its translation: CASSPKNRGQGGRPEAFF. The rearrangement links TRBV12-3 or TRBV12-4 to TRBJ1-1; 9 bases are shared with TRBD1. The CDR3 totals 18 residues. V lost 5 bases, J lost 6 bases, and 19 bases stayed unmatched.

This clonotype has at least ten counts. V and J are TRBV5-1 and TRBJ1-3, with D uncertain. The CDR3 length is 15 residues. Trimming cost V 4 bases and J 7 bases, with 18 bases left between them. Per germline, CDR1 SGHRS and CDR2 YFSETQ. CDR3 loop: CASSPSTAAGNTIYF. The CDR3 DNA reads TGCGCCAGCAGCCCATCGACCGCCGCCGGGAACACCATATATTTT. Complete variable domain (other parts from reference TRBV5-1 and TRBJ1-3): KAGVTQTPRYLIKTRGQQVTLSCSPISGHRSVSWYQQTPGQGLQFLFEYFSETQRNKGNFPGRFSGRQFSNSRSEMNVSTLELGDSALYLCASSPSTAAGNTIYFGEGSWLTVV.

This clonotype was observed at least ten times. The genes are TRBV7-2 and TRBJ1-4; 7 positions match TRBD1. The germline CDR1 and CDR2 sequences are SGHTA and FQGNSA. The CDR3 runs to 16 residues. Trimming cost V 1 base and J 0 bases; bases outside gene matches: 2. DNA of the CDR3: TGTGCCAGCAGCTTAGGACAGGGCACAACTAATGAAAAACTGTTTTTT. Translation: CASSLGQGTTNEKLFF.

The chain recombines TRBV29-1 with TRBJ2-1; D unresolved. The CDR3 has 11 amino acids. Germline assignment: CDR1 SQVTM and CDR2 ANQGSEA. The ends were cut back, 5 bases at V and 8 bases at J, with 10 bases in the middle. The CDR3 spells CSVPRLDEQFF. CDR3 in DNA: TGCAGCGTTCCTCGACTGGATGAGCAGTTCTTC.

The gene calls are TRBV6-5 and TRBJ1-1, with D perhaps TRBD1 (5 bases). Germline V lookup: CDR1 MNHEY, CDR2 SVGAGI. The V end lost 0 bases, the J end lost 1 base, and 9 bases lay between the germline ends. This CDR3 comprises 15 residues. The CDR3 DNA reads as TGTGCCAGCAGTTACTCGATCGGGGCGAACACTGAAGCTTTCTTT. It specifies CASSYSIGANTEAFF.

The V call is TRBV6-1, the J call TRBJ1-4; 9 bases map to TRBD1. Germline assignment: CDR1 MNHNS and CDR2 SASEGT. The CDR3 contains 14 residues. V dropped 8 bases and J dropped 11; count of bases not matched to a gene: 12. The CDR3 is CASAPGQGLAKLFF. DNA for the CDR3: TGTGCCAGCGCCCCGGGACAGGGATTGGCTAAACTGTTTTTT.

This chain joins TRBV7-7 and TRBJ2-2; 11 nucleotides agree with TRBD2. This CDR3 spans 15 amino acids. Germline V gives CDR1 SSHAT, CDR2 FNYEAQ (reference sequence). CDR3 in DNA: TGTGCAATCACCGGCCTAGCGGGGGGATCCGGGGAGCTGTTTTTT. Translation: CAITGLAGGSGELFF.

The rearrangement links TRBV6-1 to TRBJ2-3; D could derive from TRBD1 or TRBD2 (6 bases each). The CDR3 is 16 amino acids. Germline-derived CDR1 and CDR2 are MNHNS and SASEGT. Trimming took off 6 bases at V and 0 bases at J, with 16 bases between the two ends. The CDR3 loop reads CASSPGWGASTDTQYF. The CDR3 DNA reads TGTGCCAGCAGCCCCGGGTGGGGGGCAAGCACAGATACGCAGTATTTT.

The gene calls are TRBV5-1 and TRBJ2-7, with D perhaps TRBD2 (5 bases). CDR3 size: 14 residues. CDR1 is SGHRS, CDR2 YFSETQ, per germline. V was pared by 1 base and J by 4 bases, with 12 bases between. The CDR3 sequence: CASSLTVGEYEQYF. Here the CDR3 DNA reads TGCGCCAGCAGCTTGACAGTGGGAGAGTACGAGCAGTACTTC.

This clonotype was counted only a few times. The chain has TRBV29-1 and TRBJ2-3; 10 nucleotides match TRBD2. CDR3 size: 13 residues. In germline, CDR1 is SQVTM, CDR2 ANQGSEA. CDR3 in amino acids: CKRWLAGVRPQYF. Here the CDR3 DNA reads TGCAAGCGGTGGCTAGCGGGGGTTAGGCCGCAGTATTTT.

The gene calls are TRBV20-1 and TRBJ2-4; perhaps TRBD2 as D (5 bases). V lost 3 bases and J 0 bases, leaving 21 bases between the germline ends. This CDR3 comprises 18 residues. Germline V gene data show CDR1 as DFQATT and CDR2 as SNEGSKA (reference sequence). CDR3 residues: CSARVALGSPIAKNIQYF. CDR3 sequence (DNA): TGCAGTGCTAGGGTAGCGTTGGGGTCCCCAATAGCCAAAAACATTCAGTACTTC.

This clonotype showed up many times. The chain links TRBV12-3 or TRBV12-4 to TRBJ2-2; unclear D gene. This CDR3 is built from 13 residues. Trimming shortened V by 6 bases and J by 6 bases, and 11 bases separated the two germline ends. The CDR3 nucleotides read TGTGCCAGCAGACCGATTGGGGCCGGGGAGCTGTTTTTT. This translates into CASRPIGAGELFF.

This clonotype showed up just a few times. The V call is TRBV14, the J call TRBJ2-7, with D possibly matching TRBD2 (5 bases). V shed 1 base and J shed 6 bases, with 10 bases lying between them. Germline V gene sequence: CDR1 SGHDN, CDR2 FVKESK. CDR3 size: 13 residues. CDR3 sequence (DNA): TGTGCCAGCAGCCAAGGAGGGTGGTTCGAGCAGTACTTC. This translates into CASSQGGWFEQYF.

This clonotype was picked up a small number of times. The chain couples TRBV28 to TRBJ2-3; possible D gene TRBD1, 6 bases. In germline, CDR1 is MDHEN, CDR2 SYDVKM. CDR3 size: 13 residues. Trimming took off 4 bases at V and 2 bases at J, with 7 bases between the two ends. The CDR3 loop is CASSWDNTDTQYF. Here the CDR3 DNA reads TGTGCCAGCAGTTGGGACAACACAGATACGCAGTATTTT.